These 9 T cell receptor beta chains were all obtained from the same sample, sequenced in a study of long-term antiretroviral therapy in people with HIV. Researchers ran immunoSEQ v3.0 at survey level. Profiling relied on immunoSEQ multiplex PCR, and the TCRdb table lists in-frame clones only, not all of them. The data show some 28,000 clones, around 80% seen once. Sequencing was performed on unsorted PBMCs, taken 1.5 years before starting antiretroviral therapy. All receptors derive from a man in his late teens or twenties with HIV.

CDR3 coding DNA: TGTGCCAGCAGGAACGACAGGATTGGAAACACCATATATTTT. Amino acid sequence: CASRNDRIGNTIYF. This chain joins TRBV6-6 and TRBJ1-3, with a tentative D call TRBD1 (6 bases). From germline, CDR1 is MNHNY and CDR2 SVGAGI (reference sequence). The CDR3 has 14 amino acids. Trimming removed 6 bases at V and 3 bases at J, with 12 bases between.

The chain uses TRBV2 and TRBJ1-1; D gene uncertain. The CDR3 spans 13 residues. Germline assignment: CDR1 SNHLY and CDR2 FYNNEI. Trimming took off 10 bases at V and 0 bases at J, with 12 bases between the two ends. This CDR3 reads CATHRWLNTEAFF. As DNA, the CDR3 is TGTGCCACCCACCGATGGTTGAACACTGAAGCTTTCTTT.

The V call is TRBV9, the J call TRBJ1-5; D possibly corresponds to TRBD1 (5 bases). Deletions cut 0 bases from V and 0 bases from J, with 16 bases between. Germline values: CDR1 SGDLS, CDR2 YYNGEE. This CDR3 contains 18 residues. CDR3 sequence: CASSVDRGSEYSNQPQHF. In DNA, the CDR3 is TGTGCCAGCAGCGTAGATCGGGGCTCCGAATATAGCAATCAGCCCCAGCATTTT.

This chain uses TRBV6-6 with TRBJ1-2; D is possibly TRBD1 (6 bases). V was pared by 0 bases and J by 2 bases, with 13 bases between. The CDR3 is 16 amino acids. CDR1 and CDR2 from the germline V gene are MNHNY and SVGAGI (reference sequence). Here the CDR3 DNA reads TGTGCCAGCAGTTACTCTTCAGGGGCCGGAAACTATGGCTACACCTTC. It yields the protein CASSYSSGAGNYGYTF.

This chain connects TRBV27 to TRBJ1-5; TRBD1 matches at 9 bases. The V gene end was trimmed by 2 bases and the J gene end by 2 bases; junction bases not matched to a gene: 1. The CDR3 is 15 amino acids. The germline V gene encodes CDR1 MNHEY and CDR2 SMNVEV (reference sequence). CDR3 nucleotide sequence: TGTGCCAGCAGTTTAGGGACAGGGCGCAATCAGCCCCAGCATTTT. It codes for CASSLGTGRNQPQHF.

The chain employs TRBV5-4 and TRBJ2-7, with 8 bases lining up with TRBD2. CDR1 SGHNT and CDR2 YYREEE come from the germline V gene (reference sequence). The CDR3 has 15 amino acids. J lost 3 bases, V lost 2 bases, and 7 bases had no gene match. The CDR3 bases are TGTGCCAGCAGCTTACCGGGACTAGGAATCTACGAGCAGTACTTC. Its translation: CASSLPGLGIYEQYF.

The chain couples TRBV20-1 to TRBJ2-5; 7 bases line up with TRBD1. The CDR3 is made up of 11 amino acids. Germline CDR1 is DFQATT and CDR2 is SNEGSKA (reference sequence). Germline trimming cut 6 bases from V and 4 bases from J; bases unmatched to any gene: 2. The CDR3 sequence: CSATGRETQYF. The CDR3 DNA reads TGCAGTGCGACAGGGAGAGAGACCCAGTACTTC.

This chain joins TRBV7-3 and TRBJ1-1; 9 positions agree with TRBD1. Trimming cost V 8 bases and J 0 bases; bases outside gene matches: 1. The CDR3 spans 13 residues. Germline-derived CDR1 and CDR2 are SGHTA and FQGTGA. CDR3 nucleotide sequence: TGTGCCAGCCGGACAGGGGTGAACACTGAAGCTTTCTTT. The encoded protein is CASRTGVNTEAFF. Full variable domain (outside the CDR3, taken from reference TRBV7-3 and TRBJ1-1): GAGVSQTPSNKVTEKGKYVELRCDPISGHTALYWYRQSLGQGPEFLIYFQGTGAADDSGLPNDRFFAVRPEGSVSTLKIQRTERGDSAVYLCASRTGVNTEAFFGQGTRLTVV.

This clone is a singleton in its sample. The V call is TRBV28, the J call TRBJ2-1, with unresolved D. The CDR3 totals 12 residues. V shed 6 bases and J shed 4 bases, with 7 bases lying between them. The germline V gene encodes CDR1 MDHEN and CDR2 SYDVKM. CDR3 sequence (DNA): TGTGCCAGCAGCCGACGTTACAATGAGCAGTTCTTC. Translation: CASSRRYNEQFF.